This T cell receptor (beta chain) derives from a study of OX40 agonist ivuxolimab in advanced cancers. Assay: immunoSEQ multiplex PCR; the TCRdb copy retains only in-frame clones and omits some. The sample holds 50,000 to 60,000 clones; about 83% are singletons and the top ten take roughly 4.4%. Germline values: CDR1 WSHSY, CDR2 SAAADI. The CDR3 spans 17 residues. J was trimmed by 3 bases and V by 5 bases; bases with no gene match: 5. This clone was detected only once. This sample comprised CD4+ or CD8+ T cells sorted from blood, obtained in a trial of the OX40 agonist ivuxolimab. The TCR sequence derives from an adult with an advanced solid tumor such as melanoma, head and neck, liver or kidney cancer. The chain uses TRBV10-2 and TRBJ2-3; the match to TRBD2 covers 16 bases. In DNA, the CDR3 is TGCGCCAGCAGTCCGGGACTAGCGGGAGGGCGGACAGATACGCAGTATTTT. It yields the protein CASSPGLAGGRTDTQYF.